Reported below is one T cell receptor beta chain. Its antigen remains unidentified. PCR involved 60 Vbeta and 13 Jbeta primers. Only in-frame clones appear in the TCRdb table, and some are missing; sequencing was by immunoSEQ multiplex PCR. The data hold around 180,000 clones, with around 75% observed a single time. These data belong to a study of cytomegalovirus exposure and HLA in healthy donors. General study results and limits: V- and J-gene trimming of TCR beta was linked (in a later analysis) to a missense DCLRE1C variant. Later work showed greater clonal expansion in HLA-associated TCR beta chains than in equally common others.

Germline CDR1 SEHNR, CDR2 FQNEAQ (reference sequence). The trim removed 5 bases at V and 0 bases at J, leaving 4 bases unmatched. This CDR3 has 18 residues. The sequenced sample consisted of PBMCs. The chain has TRBV7-9 and TRBJ2-2; 15 bases fit TRBD2. This TCR derives from a woman younger than 45 in good health and CMV-seropositive. The CDR3 DNA reads as TGTGCCAGCAGCCTGGGACTAGCGGGGGGAACGAACACCGGGGAGCTGTTTTTT. Its translation is CASSLGLAGGTNTGELFF.